This T cell receptor beta chain was found in a study of cytomegalovirus exposure and HLA in healthy donors. Trimming pared 6 bases from V and 5 bases from J, leaving 20 bases between. CDR3 length: 15 residues. The germline V gene encodes CDR1 MNHEY and CDR2 SVGAGI. On this clone itself: What it binds is unknown.

Vbeta (60) and Jbeta (13) primers were used in the PCR. Some clones are missing from TCRdb's copy, which holds only in-frame ones; the method was immunoSEQ multiplex PCR. The sample holds about 200,000 clones, about 77% seen once. Study-wide findings and caveats: Using a false discovery rate of 0.05, a later analysis showed that 15,000 to 20,000 TCR beta sequences were associated with HLA alleles. Later work showed greater clonal expansion in HLA-associated TCR beta chains than in equally common others. In presence/absence analyses, roughly uniform sequencing depth across donors was assumed.

The chain couples TRBV6-5 to TRBJ2-7, with D possibly being TRBD1 (6 bases). The receptor was isolated from a woman aged 25 to 39 in good health and CMV-seropositive. Sample: PBMCs. CDR3 in amino acids: CASRKTSMWGHEQYF. The DNA for the CDR3 is TGTGCCAGCAGAAAAACGTCCATGTGGGGGCACGAGCAGTACTTC.